This T cell receptor beta chain was retrieved from a study of OX40 agonist ivuxolimab in advanced cancers. Study overall: Dosing consisted of intravenous ivuxolimab at 0.01 to 10 mg/kg every 2 weeks.

The method was immunoSEQ multiplex PCR; TCRdb's version includes in-frame clones alone and lacks a portion of them. The sample yields 75,000 to 90,000 clones, 80% to 90% seen once. Blood got drawn at baseline, again on cycle 4 day 1, and then on cycle 7 day 1. Germline lookup yields CDR1 SGHKS and CDR2 YYEKEE (reference sequence). Deletions cut 0 bases from V and 7 bases from J, with 14 bases between. CDR3 length equals 14 residues. Note on this clone: Its target is unknown.

Notes on the study in general: Those patients achieving a partial response at 0.1-3.0 mg/kg showed among the lowest clonal expansion.

This sequence joins TRBV5-5 and TRBJ2-7; D not resolved. The clonotype comes from an adult with an advanced solid tumor such as melanoma, head and neck, liver or kidney cancer. The sequenced sample was CD4+ or CD8+ T cells sorted from blood, obtained in a trial of the OX40 agonist ivuxolimab. DNA of the CDR3: TGTGCCAGCAGCTTGGGGCCGAACTTAGGGGAGCAGTACTTC. It yields the protein CASSLGPNLGEQYF.